The source of this T cell receptor beta chain is a study of blood T cell repertoires in COVID-19. Whole-study context: Some COVID-19 samples were acute and others convalescent; all came from the United States, Italy and Spain. Sources were T cells, B-cell-depleted T cells, or PBMCs; the material itself was cDNA or gDNA.

Trimming removed 3 bases from V and 5 bases from J; junction bases left unmatched: 5. Germline V gives CDR1 SGHVS, CDR2 FNYEAQ. The length of the CDR3 is 15 residues. This clone was observed a handful of times. As originally analysed: Reference gene primer amplification yielded estimated nucleated cell counts. Profiling relied on immunoSEQ multiplex PCR, and the TCRdb table lists in-frame clones only, not all of them. Clonal size and the V and J genes are those of that table, whereas D and trimming came from the DNA. This table holds 90,000 to 120,000 clones, just over 90% found once. The rearrangement uses TRBV7-6 and TRBJ1-1; 11 nucleotides agree with TRBD1. Input material: peripheral blood. This sequence originates from a woman in her thirties with acute or convalescent COVID-19. The CDR3 nucleotides read TGTGCCAGCAGCTTCGGACAGGGGGCGAGGACTGAAGCTTTCTTT. It translates to CASSFGQGARTEAFF.